These 11 T cell receptor beta chains originate from one sample sequenced in a study of regulatory T cells in long-lasting Graves disease (dated by TCRdb to 2020 to 2022). The time point label on this specimen signifies: newly diagnosed GD, antithyroid drugs for less than 3 months. For both TCR sequencing and RNA sequencing, RNA was extracted from PBMCs using TRIzol. Receptor libraries were prepared by multiplex PCR. The instrument given in TCRdb is Illumina HiSeq 4000. TCR beta libraries were built with iRepertoire HTBI primers and Arm-PCR amplification of CDR3 regions. TCRdb trimmed public reads at Q25 via fastp, called clones via MiXCR and kept in-frame beta chains. Rows with a matching CDR3 protein are joined into one entry that keeps the most common DNA and genes. The sample contains 500,000 to 700,000 distinct CDR3 sequences, about 15% of them found a single time. Of the sample, around 18% is held by the ten largest clones.

These records were also assigned to another study, of T cells in Graves' hyperthyroidism and ophthalmopathy.

Material: peripheral blood mononuclear cells (PBMCs), obtained at new diagnosis, from a patient treated with antithyroid drugs. The origin of the receptors is a woman aged 30 to 39 with Graves disease. Donor details come from another sample of the same person, matched by shared clones.

In its sample, this clonotype was seen many times. The V gene is TRBV11-2, the J gene TRBJ2-7; 9 bases are shared with TRBD1. The trim removed 8 bases at V and 1 base at J, leaving 3 bases unmatched. CDR3 length: 13 residues. From germline, CDR1 is SGHAT and CDR2 FQNNGV. CDR3 in amino acids: CASGQGPSYEQYF. The DNA for the CDR3 is TGTGCCAGCGGACAGGGGCCTTCCTACGAGCAGTACTTC. Looking up the rest from reference TRBV11-2 and TRBJ2-7 gives the full variable domain: EAGVAQSPRYKIIEKRQSVAFWCNPISGHATLYWYQQILGQGPKLLIQFQNNGVVDDSQLPKDRFSAERLKGVDSTLKIQPAKLEDSAVYLCASGQGPSYEQYFGPGTRLTVT.

At least ten counts were recorded for this clonotype. V usage is TRBV12-5 and J usage is TRBJ2-2, with D perhaps matching TRBD2 (5 bases). CDR1 is LGHNT and CDR2 is FRNRAP in the germline V gene. The CDR3 covers 19 residues. Trimming stripped 1 base from V and 0 bases from J, with 18 bases between. CDR3 protein: CASGLDPTGFLPNTGELFF. The CDR3 DNA sequence: TGTGCTAGTGGTTTGGACCCCACGGGGTTCCTTCCGAACACCGGGGAGCTGTTTTTT.

This clonotype came up a few times. DNA of the CDR3: TGCAGTGCTGCATTTGGGACTAGCGTAGTTAATGAGCAGTTCTTC. As protein: CSAAFGTSVVNEQFF. The chain links TRBV20-1 to TRBJ2-1; TRBD2 matches at 10 bases. From germline, CDR1 is DFQATT and CDR2 SNEGSKA (reference sequence). The CDR3 consists of 15 residues. Trimming removed 5 bases from V and 7 bases from J; junction bases left unmatched: 11.

This chain uses TRBV20-1 with TRBJ2-1; D might be TRBD2 (6 bases). This CDR3 has 15 residues. CDR1 and CDR2 from the germline V gene are DFQATT and SNEGSKA (reference sequence). Trimming left V 4 bases short and J 6 bases short, with 19 bases between. The DNA for the CDR3 is TGCAGTGCTACGCCTCTAGCGTCCCTCTTCAATGAGCAGTTCTTC. This encodes CSATPLASLFNEQFF.

A single count supports this clonotype. At one end the junction does not follow the germline gene, possibly because of a read error. This chain connects TRBV6-1 to TRBJ1-1; D not certain. CDR3 length: 13 residues. Germline loops: CDR1 MNHNS, CDR2 SASEGT. This CDR3 reads CASSGAPNTEAFF. CDR3 DNA sequence: TGTGCCAGCAGTGGAGCCCCAAACACTGAAGCTTTCTTC.

This clonotype was recorded at least ten times. The chain recombines TRBV6-1 with TRBJ1-4; a weak D match, TRBD1 (6 bases). The CDR3 runs 13 residues. From germline, CDR1 is MNHNS and CDR2 SASEGT. Trimming removed 6 bases at V and 11 bases at J, with 16 bases between. In DNA form, the CDR3 reads TGTGCCAGCAGCCGGGACATCCAAGGGAAACTGTTTTTT. Its translation is CASSRDIQGKLFF.

The table lists this clonotype with many counts. The chain uses TRBV10-3 and TRBJ2-2; D gene uncertain. Trimming cost V 6 bases and J 6 bases, with 11 bases left between them. This CDR3 is built from 13 residues. Germline CDR1 and CDR2: ENHRY and SYGVKD. CDR3: CAIRNDAAGELFF. CDR3 sequence (DNA): TGTGCCATCAGGAACGATGCCGCCGGGGAGCTGTTTTTT.

This clonotype has at least ten counts. The chain uses TRBV24-1 and TRBJ1-1, with 7 positions matching TRBD1. Trimming cost V 4 bases and J 1 base; bases outside gene matches: 2. The CDR3 has 14 amino acids. Germline V gives CDR1 KGHDR, CDR2 SFDVKD. The CDR3 nucleotides read TGTGCCACCAGTGAGGGGACAGCGAACACTGAAGCTTTCTTT. This sequence encodes CATSEGTANTEAFF.

This clonotype was observed many times. The V gene is TRBV7-9, the J gene TRBJ2-7; 10 nucleotides line up with TRBD1. V lost 7 bases to trimming and J lost 5 bases; unmatched junction nucleotides: 8. The CDR3 runs to 14 residues. Germline-derived CDR1 and CDR2 are SEHNR and FQNEAQ (reference sequence). DNA of the CDR3: TGTGCCAGCAACGACAGGGGGCAGAGCGACGAGCAGTACTTC. Residues: CASNDRGQSDEQYF.

This clonotype has ten or more counts. The V and J genes are TRBV7-9 and TRBJ2-1; 7 bases map to TRBD1. Germline CDR1 SEHNR, CDR2 FQNEAQ (reference sequence). With 1 base clipped from V and 7 bases from J, the junction kept 10 bases outside the gene matches. CDR3 length equals 16 residues. CDR3 nucleotides: TGTGCCAGCAGCTTAGGGCTCGGGACAGTCGAAAATGAGCAGTTCTTC. Translated, it gives CASSLGLGTVENEQFF.

As concerns this clonotype: A read error may explain this, as a much larger clone is one base away. J is TRBJ2-1 and V is TRBV5-1, with 8 bases aligning to TRBD1. The J segment lost 8 bases and the V segment lost 4 bases, leaving 8 bases of the junction unmatched. The CDR3 loop spans 14 amino acids. CDR1 is SGHRS and CDR2 is YFSETQ in the germline V gene. The CDR3 DNA reads as TGCGCCAGCAGCGGTCAGGACAGGGTTCATGAGCAGTTCTTC. Translated: CASSGQDRVHEQFF.